These T cell receptor beta chains were read from a single sample in a study of T cells in Graves' hyperthyroidism and ophthalmopathy. TCRdb processed the multiplex PCR reads anew with MiXCR; each CDR3 protein has one entry. The table lists about 350,000 distinct CDR3 sequences, 14% of them singletons. Sequencing used blood. These receptors originate from a woman aged 30 to 39 with Graves' hyperthyroidism. CDR3s include the opening cysteine and the closing phenylalanine or tryptophan. A D gene is named only where the DNA matches it firmly. Expanded clones get a size class; other rows say once, few or many, or leave the size out.

clone_size j_call v_call d_call cdr3_aa cdr3_nt
- TRBJ2-1 TRBV7-9 TRBD2 CASSLASGSVEQFF TGTGCCAGCAGCTTAGCTAGCGGGAGCGTTGAGCAGTTCTTC
- TRBJ2-3 TRBV6-5 TRBD2 CASSYPAGTSASDTQYF TGTGCCAGCAGTTACCCGGCCGGGACTAGCGCTTCAGATACGCAGTATTTT
- TRBJ1-1 TRBV9 TRBD1 CASSGPTGMSTEAFF TGTGCCAGCAGCGGACCGACAGGGATGAGCACTGAAGCTTTCTTT
many TRBJ1-1 TRBV7-2 - CASRAPRIEPGEAFF TGTGCCAGCAGGGCCCCTAGGATAGAACCTGGGGAAGCTTTCTTT
many TRBJ1-5 TRBV2 TRBD1 CASSGSSRGQPQHF TGTGCCAGTTCCGGGAGTTCCAGGGGGCAGCCCCAGCATTTT
- TRBJ1-4 TRBV18 - CASSPNTPTGTGEKLFF TGTGCCAGCTCACCCAACACCCCGACCGGGACCGGTGAAAAACTGTTTTTT
few TRBJ2-3 TRBV24-1 - CATSDLFRDLLTDTQYF TGTGCCACCAGTGACTTGTTCCGGGACCTACTGACAGATACGCAGTATTTT
many TRBJ2-2 TRBV20-1 TRBD2 CSARSPGTSASGELFF TGCAGTGCTCGAAGTCCCGGGACTAGCGCGTCCGGGGAGCTGTTTTTT
few TRBJ2-1 TRBV5-8 - CASSLLGDNEQFF TGTGCCAGCAGCCTATTAGGGGACAATGAGCAGTTCTTC
many TRBJ1-5 TRBV6-1 TRBD1 CASSEARQGFQPQHF TGTGCCAGCAGTGAAGCGAGACAGGGTTTCCAGCCCCAGCATTTT
few TRBJ1-5 TRBV27 - CASSLTRYGPQHF TGTGCCAGCAGTCTAACCCGCTATGGGCCCCAGCATTTT
many TRBJ1-2 TRBV3-1 - CASSQEPGANYGYTF TGTGCCAGCAGCCAAGAACCGGGAGCCAACTATGGCTACACCTTC
many TRBJ1-1 TRBV28 TRBD1 CASSATGGLFTEAFF TGTGCCAGCAGTGCTACAGGGGGCCTTTTTACTGAAGCTTTCTTT
- TRBJ1-2 TRBV11-2 - CASSLDPQDYGYTF TGTGCCAGCAGCTTAGATCCACAGGACTATGGCTACACCTTC
many TRBJ2-4 TRBV3-1 - CASSQETSRDGNIQYF TGTGCCAGCAGCCAAGAAACCTCGCGGGATGGGAACATTCAGTACTTC
few TRBJ1-2 TRBV6-2/TRBV6-3 - CASTLPERGKGYTF TGTGCCAGCACTCTACCGGAGAGAGGGAAGGGCTACACCTTC